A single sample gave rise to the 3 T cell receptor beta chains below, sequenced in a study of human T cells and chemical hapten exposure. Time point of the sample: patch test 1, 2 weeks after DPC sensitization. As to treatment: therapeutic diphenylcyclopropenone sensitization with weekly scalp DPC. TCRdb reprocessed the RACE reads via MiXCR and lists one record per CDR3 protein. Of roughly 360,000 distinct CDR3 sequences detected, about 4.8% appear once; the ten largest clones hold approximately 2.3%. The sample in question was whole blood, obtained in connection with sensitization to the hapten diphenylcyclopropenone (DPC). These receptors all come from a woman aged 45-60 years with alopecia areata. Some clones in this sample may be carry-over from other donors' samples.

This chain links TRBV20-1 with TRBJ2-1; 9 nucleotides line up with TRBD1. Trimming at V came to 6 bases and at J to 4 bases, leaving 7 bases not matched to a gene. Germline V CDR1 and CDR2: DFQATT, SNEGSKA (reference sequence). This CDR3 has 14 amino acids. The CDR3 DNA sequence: TGCAGTGCAGAGGGACAGGGAACATACAATGAGCAGTTCTTC. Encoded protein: CSAEGQGTYNEQFF.

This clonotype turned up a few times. CDR3 DNA: TGCAGTGCTAGCCCACTCCGCGCGGGTGAGCAGTTCTTC. Translation gives CSASPLRAGEQFF. The rearrangement links TRBV20-1 to TRBJ2-1; perhaps TRBD2 as D (5 bases). V gave up 3 bases and J gave up 9 bases, with 15 bases separating them. Germline lookup yields CDR1 DFQATT and CDR2 SNEGSKA (reference sequence). CDR3 size: 13 residues.

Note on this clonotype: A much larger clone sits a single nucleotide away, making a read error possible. The CDR3 reads CSVVLDRETQYF. CDR3 sequence (DNA): TGCAGCGTGGTCCTGGACCGGGAGACCCAGTACTTC. This sequence joins TRBV29-1 and TRBJ2-5; D unclear. Per germline, CDR1 SQVTM and CDR2 ANQGSEA. V was cut by 6 bases and J by 5 bases, with 13 bases left in between. This CDR3 has 12 residues.